This TCR beta chain was identified during a study of blood T cell repertoires in COVID-19. At the level of the study: Nucleic acid was either cDNA or gDNA, and it came from T cells, B-cell-depleted T cells, or PBMCs.

Here immunoSEQ multiplex PCR was the method, and the copy in TCRdb shows in-frame clones only, minus some. The sample carries about 270,000 clones, about 82% recorded once. The Seattle patients, enrolled during active infection, were followed longitudinally. This CDR3 region has 14 residues. Germline CDR1 and CDR2: SNHLY and FYNNEI. V was pared by 0 bases and J by 4 bases, with 9 bases between. Sequencing input: peripheral blood. This TCR was sampled from a woman aged 80 or over with COVID-19, enrolled during active disease. The chain uses TRBV2 and TRBJ1-2, with D possibly being TRBD1 (5 bases). This chain's CDR3 is CASSEARGGYGYTF. CDR3 DNA: TGTGCCAGCAGTGAAGCCCGGGGGGGCTATGGCTACACCTTC.